This T cell receptor (beta chain) is from a study of response to subunit inactivated influenza vaccine. TCRdb independently ran MiXCR on the RT-PCR reads; one entry per CDR3 protein. The table shows around 530,000 distinct CDR3 sequences, with more than 15% occurring only once. This clonotype was counted between two and nine times. Its antigen is not identified. Findings of the study overall: New T cells are recruited in small numbers by each seasonal influenza vaccination, according to the authors' suggestion.

This CDR3 contains 15 residues. Deletions cut 0 bases from V and 15 bases from J, with 21 bases between. CDR1 is DFQATT and CDR2 is SNEGSKA in the germline V gene (reference sequence). The material sequenced was CD4+ T cells sorted from PBMCs, taken roughly 24 months after vaccination. V usage is TRBV20-1 and J usage is TRBJ2-6; possible D gene TRBD1, 5 bases. This TCR was recovered from a man in his fifties or sixties who received an inactivated influenza vaccine. The chain's CDR3 is CSARDPSGRLLGLTF. DNA for the CDR3: TGCAGTGCTAGAGATCCGTCAGGGCGACTTTTGGGCCTGACTTTC.